This paragraph reports one T cell receptor beta chain. What it binds is not known. Libraries for TCRalpha and TCRbeta carried sample barcodes and unique molecular identifiers via 5'RACE. TCRdb ran MiXCR on the 5' RACE reads and lists one entry per CDR3 protein. The sample has some 290,000 distinct CDR3 sequences, roughly 16% seen once. The data were obtained in a study of T-cell memory formation after mild COVID-19. Study findings and constraints: The study detected some responding clones in pre-infection memory, suggesting cross-reactive memory joined. Second-wave clones peaking on day 37 lacked confirmed SARS-CoV-2 specificity.

Germline V gene lookup returns CDR1 SGHVS and CDR2 FQNEAQ. V gave up 4 bases and J gave up 7 bases, with 12 bases separating them. The CDR3 spans 13 residues. This sequence joins TRBV7-8 and TRBJ2-3; weak D call: TRBD1 (6 bases). Sample: PBMCs or a T cell subset sorted from them (not recorded which). The receptor was derived from a man in his late teens or twenties who had mild COVID-19 (a few samples of this study predate the infection). Cell type and time point are not known. CDR3 loop: CASSYDRKYTQYF. The CDR3 bases are TGTGCCAGCAGCTACGACAGGAAGTATACGCAGTATTTT.